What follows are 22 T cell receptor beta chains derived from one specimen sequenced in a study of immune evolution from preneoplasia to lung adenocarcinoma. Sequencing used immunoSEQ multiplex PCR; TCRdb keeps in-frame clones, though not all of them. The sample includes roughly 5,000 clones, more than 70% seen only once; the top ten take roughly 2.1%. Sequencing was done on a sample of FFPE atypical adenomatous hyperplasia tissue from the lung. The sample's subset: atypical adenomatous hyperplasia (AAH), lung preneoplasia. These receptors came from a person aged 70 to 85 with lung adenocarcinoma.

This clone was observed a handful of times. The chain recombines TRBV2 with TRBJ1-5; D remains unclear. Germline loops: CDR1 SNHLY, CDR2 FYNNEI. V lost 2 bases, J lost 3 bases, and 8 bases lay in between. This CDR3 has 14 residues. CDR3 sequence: CASSELQNNQPQHF. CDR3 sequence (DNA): TGTGCCAGCAGTGAACTCCAGAACAATCAGCCCCAGCATTTT.

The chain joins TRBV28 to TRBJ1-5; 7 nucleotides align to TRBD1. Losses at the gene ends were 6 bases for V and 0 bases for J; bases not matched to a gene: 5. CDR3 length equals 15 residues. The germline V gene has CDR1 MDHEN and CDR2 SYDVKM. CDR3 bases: TGTGCCAGCAGGACAGGGCTTTATAGCAATCAGCCCCAGCATTTT. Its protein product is CASRTGLYSNQPQHF.

The CDR3 DNA reads TGTGCCAGCAGCGTAGCGGCCAGCAATCAGCCCCAGCATTTT. Encoded protein: CASSVAASNQPQHF. The V gene is TRBV9, the J gene TRBJ1-5; no definite D call. The V gene lost 0 bases and the J gene lost 1 base, with 5 bases spanning the gap. Per germline, CDR1 SGDLS and CDR2 YYNGEE. The CDR3 contains 14 residues.

CDR3 region: CASRHSRETQYF. DNA for the CDR3: TGTGCCAGCAGGCATTCTAGGGAGACCCAGTACTTC. The rearrangement uses TRBV7-9 and TRBJ2-5; D gene ambiguous. Germline-derived CDR1 and CDR2 are SEHNR and FQNEAQ (reference sequence). The V and J ends lost 6 bases and 5 bases respectively, with 10 bases between them. The CDR3 runs 12 residues.

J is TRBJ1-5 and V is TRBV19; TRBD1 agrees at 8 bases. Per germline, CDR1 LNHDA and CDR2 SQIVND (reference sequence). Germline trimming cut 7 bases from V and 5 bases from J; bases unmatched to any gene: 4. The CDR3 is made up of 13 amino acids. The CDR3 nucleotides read TGTGCCAGTAACCGCAGGGGGCATCAGCCCCAGCATTTT. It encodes CASNRRGHQPQHF.

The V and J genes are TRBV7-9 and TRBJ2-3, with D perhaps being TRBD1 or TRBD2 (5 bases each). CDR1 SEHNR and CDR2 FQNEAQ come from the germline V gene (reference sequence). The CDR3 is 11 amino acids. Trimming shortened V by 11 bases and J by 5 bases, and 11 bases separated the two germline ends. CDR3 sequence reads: CAARGKDTQYF. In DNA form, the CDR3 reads TGTGCCGCGAGGGGAAAAGATACGCAGTATTTT.

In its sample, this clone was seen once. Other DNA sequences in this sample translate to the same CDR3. For the CDR3, the DNA is TGTGCCAGCAGCTTACAGGGAGGTGAAACTGAAGCTTTCTTT. It codes for CASSLQGGETEAFF. The chain is built from TRBV5-8 and TRBJ1-1; perhaps TRBD1 as D (6 bases). The CDR3 spans 14 residues. The ends were cut back, 2 bases at V and 5 bases at J, with 13 bases in the middle. Germline CDR1 SGHTS, CDR2 YDEGEE.

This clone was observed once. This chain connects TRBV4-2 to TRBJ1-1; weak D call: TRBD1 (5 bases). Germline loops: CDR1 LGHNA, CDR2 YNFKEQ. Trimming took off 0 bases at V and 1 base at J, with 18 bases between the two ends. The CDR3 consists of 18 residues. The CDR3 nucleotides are TGTGCCAGCAGCCAAGATGGGGCTTGGTCCGGTTGGAACACTGAAGCTTTCTTT. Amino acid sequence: CASSQDGAWSGWNTEAFF.

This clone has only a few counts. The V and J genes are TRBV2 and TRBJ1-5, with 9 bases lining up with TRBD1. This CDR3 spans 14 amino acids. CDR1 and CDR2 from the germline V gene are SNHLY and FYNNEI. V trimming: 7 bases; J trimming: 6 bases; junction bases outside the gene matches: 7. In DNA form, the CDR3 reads TGTGCCAGCACCAGAACAGGGGGCATTCAGCCCCAGCATTTT. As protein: CASTRTGGIQPQHF. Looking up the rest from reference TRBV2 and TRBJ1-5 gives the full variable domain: EPEVTQTPSHQVTQMGQEVILRCVPISNHLYFYWYRQILGQKVEFLVSFYNNEISEKSEIFDDQFSVERPDGSNFTLKIRSTKLEDSAMYFCASTRTGGIQPQHFGDGTRLSIL.

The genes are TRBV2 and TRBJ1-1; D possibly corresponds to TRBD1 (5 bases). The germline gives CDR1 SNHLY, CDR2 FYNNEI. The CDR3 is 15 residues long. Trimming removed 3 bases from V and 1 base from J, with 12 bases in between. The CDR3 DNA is TGTGCCAGCAGTGACCCGACTACAGGGAACACTGAAGCTTTCTTT. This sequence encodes CASSDPTTGNTEAFF.

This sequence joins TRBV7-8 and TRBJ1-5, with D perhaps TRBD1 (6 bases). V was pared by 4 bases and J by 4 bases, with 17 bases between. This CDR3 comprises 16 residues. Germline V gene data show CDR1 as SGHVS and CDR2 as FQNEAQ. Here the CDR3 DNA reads TGTGCCAGCAGCTGGAAGGGGAGGGACAAAAATCAGCCCCAGCATTTT. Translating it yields CASSWKGRDKNQPQHF.

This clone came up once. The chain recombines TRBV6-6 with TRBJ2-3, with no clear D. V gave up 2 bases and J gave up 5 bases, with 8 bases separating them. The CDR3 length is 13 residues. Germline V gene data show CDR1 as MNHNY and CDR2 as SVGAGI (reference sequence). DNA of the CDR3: TGTGCCAGCAGTTACGGGTCTTTAGATACGCAGTATTTT. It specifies CASSYGSLDTQYF.

The chain's CDR3 is CSVGSSDRDQPQHF. In DNA, the CDR3 is TGCAGCGTTGGGTCTTCGGACAGGGATCAGCCCCAGCATTTT. The chain has TRBV29-1 and TRBJ1-5; TRBD1 matches 8 bases. V shed 4 bases, J shed 5 bases, and the junction held 7 bases outside the gene matches. CDR1 is SQVTM, CDR2 ANQGSEA, per germline. This CDR3 region has 14 residues.

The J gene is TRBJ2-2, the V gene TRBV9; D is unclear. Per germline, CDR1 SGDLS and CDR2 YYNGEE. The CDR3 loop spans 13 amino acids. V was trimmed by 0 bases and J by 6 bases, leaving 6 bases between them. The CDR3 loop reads CASSVDLAGELFF. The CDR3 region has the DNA TGTGCCAGCAGCGTAGATTTGGCCGGGGAGCTGTTTTTT.

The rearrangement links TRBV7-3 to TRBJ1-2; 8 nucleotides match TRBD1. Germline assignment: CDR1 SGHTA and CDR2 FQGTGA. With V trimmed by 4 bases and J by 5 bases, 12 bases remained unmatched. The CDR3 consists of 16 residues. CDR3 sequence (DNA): TGTGCCAGCAGCTCCCAACTGACGGACAGGGTTTATGGCTACACCTTC. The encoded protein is CASSSQLTDRVYGYTF.

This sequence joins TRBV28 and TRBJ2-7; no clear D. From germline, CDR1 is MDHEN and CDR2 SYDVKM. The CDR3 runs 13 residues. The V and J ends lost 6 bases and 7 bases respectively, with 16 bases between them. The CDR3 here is CASSSGRLEEQYF. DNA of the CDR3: TGTGCCAGCAGCAGTGGACGCCTCGAGGAGCAGTACTTC.

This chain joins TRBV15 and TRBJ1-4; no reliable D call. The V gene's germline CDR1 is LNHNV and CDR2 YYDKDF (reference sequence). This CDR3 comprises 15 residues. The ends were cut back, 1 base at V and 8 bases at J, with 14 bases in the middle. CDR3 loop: CATSRGLVPPEKLFF. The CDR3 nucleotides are TGTGCCACCAGCAGAGGTTTGGTCCCTCCCGAAAAACTGTTTTTT. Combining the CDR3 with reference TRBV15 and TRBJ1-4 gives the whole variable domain DAMVIQNPRYQVTQFGKPVTLSCSQTLNHNVMYWYQQKSSQAPKLLFHYYDKDFNNEADTPDNFQSRRPNTSFCFLDIRSPGLGDTAMYLCATSRGLVPPEKLFFGSGTQLSVL.

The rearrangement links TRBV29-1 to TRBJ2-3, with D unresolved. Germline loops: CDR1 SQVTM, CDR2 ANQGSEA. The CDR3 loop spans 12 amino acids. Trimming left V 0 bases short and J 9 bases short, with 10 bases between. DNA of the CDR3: TGCAGCGTTGAAGACGGCGTTCAGACGCAGTATTTT. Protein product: CSVEDGVQTQYF.

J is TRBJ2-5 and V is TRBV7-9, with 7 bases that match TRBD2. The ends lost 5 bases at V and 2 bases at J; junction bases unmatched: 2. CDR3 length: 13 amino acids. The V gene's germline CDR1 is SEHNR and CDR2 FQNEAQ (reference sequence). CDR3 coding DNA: TGTGCCAGCAGCACAGCGGGACAAGAGACCCAGTACTTC. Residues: CASSTAGQETQYF.

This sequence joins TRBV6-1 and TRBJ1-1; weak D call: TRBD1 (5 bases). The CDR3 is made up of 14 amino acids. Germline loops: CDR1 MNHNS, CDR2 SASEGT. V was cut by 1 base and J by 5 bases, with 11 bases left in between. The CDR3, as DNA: TGTGCCAGCAGTGAAGATCAGGGATTAACTGAAGCTTTCTTT. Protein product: CASSEDQGLTEAFF.

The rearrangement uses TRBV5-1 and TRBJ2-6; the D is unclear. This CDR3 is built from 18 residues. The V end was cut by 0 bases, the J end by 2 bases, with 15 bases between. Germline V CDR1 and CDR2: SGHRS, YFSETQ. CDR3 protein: CASSLAGRLETGANVLTF. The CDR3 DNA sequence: TGCGCCAGCAGCTTGGCCGGCAGACTTGAGACTGGGGCCAACGTCCTGACTTTC.

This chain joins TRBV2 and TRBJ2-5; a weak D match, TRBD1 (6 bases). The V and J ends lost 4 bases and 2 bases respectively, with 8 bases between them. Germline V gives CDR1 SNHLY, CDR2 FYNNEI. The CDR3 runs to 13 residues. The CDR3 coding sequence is TGTGCCAGCAGTGGGACAGCTCAAGAGACCCAGTACTTC. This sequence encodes CASSGTAQETQYF.